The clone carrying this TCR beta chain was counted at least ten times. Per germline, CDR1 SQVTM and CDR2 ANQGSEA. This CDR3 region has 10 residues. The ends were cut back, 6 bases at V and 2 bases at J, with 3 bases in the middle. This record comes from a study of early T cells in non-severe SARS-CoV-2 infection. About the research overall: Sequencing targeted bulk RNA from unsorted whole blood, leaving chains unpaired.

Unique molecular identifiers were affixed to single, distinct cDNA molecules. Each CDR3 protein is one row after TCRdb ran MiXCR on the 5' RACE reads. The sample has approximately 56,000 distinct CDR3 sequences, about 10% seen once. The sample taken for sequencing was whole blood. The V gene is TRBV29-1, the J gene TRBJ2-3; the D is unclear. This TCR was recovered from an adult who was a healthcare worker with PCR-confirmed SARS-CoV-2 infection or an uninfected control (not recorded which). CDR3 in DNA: TGCAGCGTCGCCACAGATACGCAGTATTTT. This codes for CSVATDTQYF.